The rows below give T cell receptor beta chains drawn from one sample of a study of T cell changes during pregnancy in multiple sclerosis. The table came from immunoSEQ multiplex PCR; TCRdb's copy has only in-frame clones and leaves some out. The repertoire holds 15,000 to 20,000 clones, with around 97% as singletons. This material consisted of peripheral blood, taken in the third trimester of pregnancy. The receptor set was obtained from a female donor with multiple sclerosis, enrolled in a pregnancy study. Each CDR3 is given with its conserved first and last residue. Not all rows give a size; the values are once, few, many and, for expanded clones, a class.

>TRBJ2-5|NA|TRBV7-3
CASSHSGTSGETQYF
>TRBJ1-1|NA|TRBV15
CATSGDRGNTEAFF
>TRBJ2-5|NA|TRBV7-2
CASSFDRGRETQYF
>TRBJ2-7|NA|TRBV28
CASSPGLAAYEQYF
>TRBJ2-7|NA|TRBV11-2
CASMVGGSGYEQYF
>TRBJ2-3|NA|TRBV7-2
CASSLTDTQYF
>TRBJ1-3|NA|TRBV6-1
CATISRSGNTIYF
>TRBJ1-5|NA|TRBV10-3
CAISPGTGVQPQHF
>TRBJ2-1|once|TRBV6-5
CASRRSGTDNEQFF
>TRBJ2-1|NA|TRBV7-2
CASSLVGTTYNEQFF
>TRBJ2-7|NA|TRBV7-2
CASSPRGGTYEQYF
>TRBJ2-7|once|TRBV27
CASSFGPSYEQYF
>TRBJ2-7|once|TRBV7-9
CASSSGTSRHDEQYF
>TRBJ1-2|NA|TRBV6-5
CASSYSSQGRNYGYTF
>TRBJ1-4|NA|TRBV27
CASHSGQGTGTNEKLFF
>TRBJ2-7|NA|TRBV12-1
CASPGYSYEQYF
>TRBJ2-7|once|TRBV7-2
CASSQVRLAGDEQYF
>TRBJ1-1|NA|TRBV9
CASSKGYRNTEAFF
>TRBJ1-1|NA|TRBV7-9
CASSLAALGGRTEAFF
>TRBJ2-7|NA|TRBV5-1
CASSLRGTKPSSYF
>TRBJ1-6|NA|TRBV7-9
CASSLQLYNSPLHF
>TRBJ2-1|NA|TRBV7-3
CASSLIGLAEKNEQFF
>TRBJ2-3|once|TRBV2
CASSSGGLGDTQYF
>TRBJ1-5|NA|TRBV5-5
CASSRDSLRGNQPQHF